This is a list of T cell receptor beta chains from one sample in a study of blood T cell repertoires in COVID-19. TCRdb's copy holds only in-frame clones and misses some; the assay was immunoSEQ multiplex PCR. The data contain 49,000 or so clones, around nine tenths of them singletons. Sequences were obtained from peripheral blood. Receptors originate from a man aged 45-65 years with acute or convalescent COVID-19. Each CDR3 is given with its conserved first and last residue. Each record gives: clone size, V gene, D gene, J gene, CDR3 DNA, CDR3 protein. D genes are given only for firm matches. Part of the rows lack a size; the others show once, few, many or a class for expanded clones.

clone_size: once
v_call: TRBV7-2
d_call: TRBD1
j_call: TRBJ1-2
cdr3_nt: TGTGCCAGCAGCAGACTCGGGACAGGGGATGGCTACACCTTC
cdr3_aa: CASSRLGTGDGYTF

clone_size: -
v_call: TRBV10-3
d_call: -
j_call: TRBJ1-2
cdr3_nt: TGTGCCACCGACAGGCCTAACTATGGCTACACCTTC
cdr3_aa: CATDRPNYGYTF

clone_size: -
v_call: TRBV18
d_call: TRBD1
j_call: TRBJ1-1
cdr3_nt: TGTGCCAGCTCAACTATACAGGGGGCGGGTAACACTGAAGCTTTCTTT
cdr3_aa: CASSTIQGAGNTEAFF

clone_size: few
v_call: TRBV7-2
d_call: -
j_call: TRBJ1-1
cdr3_nt: TGTGCCAGCAGCTTAGCGCGCAGGGCACCCGAAGCTTTCTTT
cdr3_aa: CASSLARRAPEAFF

clone_size: -
v_call: TRBV24-1
d_call: -
j_call: TRBJ1-5
cdr3_nt: TGTGCCACCAACTTCACTACAGGGTGGTTAATCCGAAGCAATCAGCCCCAGCATTTT
cdr3_aa: CATNFTTGWLIRSNQPQHF

clone_size: -
v_call: TRBV5-1
d_call: -
j_call: TRBJ1-4
cdr3_nt: TGCGCCAGCGGGTCGGACGGACATAATGAAAAACTGTTTTTT
cdr3_aa: CASGSDGHNEKLFF

clone_size: -
v_call: TRBV7-3
d_call: TRBD1
j_call: TRBJ2-3
cdr3_nt: TGTGCCAGCAGCGCCACAGGGGGCGAGGATACGCAGTATTTT
cdr3_aa: CASSATGGEDTQYF

clone_size: -
v_call: TRBV18
d_call: -
j_call: TRBJ1-4
cdr3_nt: TGTGCCAGCTCAGCTCGACAGATACTAACTAATGAAAAACTGTTTTTT
cdr3_aa: CASSARQILTNEKLFF

clone_size: once
v_call: TRBV5-4
d_call: TRBD2
j_call: TRBJ2-3
cdr3_nt: TGTGCCAGCAGCTGGACTAGTGGGACAGATACGCAGTATTTT
cdr3_aa: CASSWTSGTDTQYF

clone_size: -
v_call: TRBV19
d_call: TRBD1
j_call: TRBJ2-2
cdr3_nt: TGTGCCAGTAGCCTACAGGGGGTCACCGGGGAGCTGTTTTTT
cdr3_aa: CASSLQGVTGELFF

clone_size: -
v_call: TRBV11-2
d_call: TRBD1
j_call: TRBJ1-6
cdr3_nt: TGTGCCAGCAGCCGGACAGGGAAAGGAACCTATAATTCACCCCTCCACTTT
cdr3_aa: CASSRTGKGTYNSPLHF

clone_size: -
v_call: TRBV24-1
d_call: TRBD1
j_call: TRBJ2-1
cdr3_nt: TGTGCCACCAGTGGGAGGGACAGGGGAGGCAATGAGCAGTTCTTC
cdr3_aa: CATSGRDRGGNEQFF

clone_size: -
v_call: TRBV20-1
d_call: TRBD1
j_call: TRBJ1-2
cdr3_nt: TGCAGTGCTAGTATACAGGGGGCTTATGGCTACACCTTC
cdr3_aa: CSASIQGAYGYTF

clone_size: -
v_call: TRBV6-4
d_call: TRBD1
j_call: TRBJ1-4
cdr3_nt: TGTGCCAGCAGTGTCAAGTCGACAGGGTTGGACGAAAAACTGTTTTTT
cdr3_aa: CASSVKSTGLDEKLFF

clone_size: -
v_call: TRBV19
d_call: -
j_call: TRBJ2-1
cdr3_nt: TGTGCCAGTAGTAAGAGAGAAGACAATGAGCAGTTCTTC
cdr3_aa: CASSKREDNEQFF

clone_size: -
v_call: TRBV7-2
d_call: -
j_call: TRBJ1-1
cdr3_nt: TGTGCCAGCAGCTTACGGGTGACTGAAGCTTTCTTT
cdr3_aa: CASSLRVTEAFF

clone_size: few
v_call: TRBV7-9
d_call: TRBD2
j_call: TRBJ2-3
cdr3_nt: TGTGCCAGCAGCCTGACTAGCGGATCGGAGGATACGCAGTATTTT
cdr3_aa: CASSLTSGSEDTQYF

clone_size: -
v_call: TRBV18
d_call: -
j_call: TRBJ1-5
cdr3_nt: TGTGCCAGCTCACCCGGGGGGGATGGCAATCAGCCCCAGCATTTT
cdr3_aa: CASSPGGDGNQPQHF

clone_size: once
v_call: TRBV5-1
d_call: TRBD1
j_call: TRBJ2-2
cdr3_nt: TGCGCCAGCAGCTTAGACAGGGCCGGCGGGGAGCTGTTTTTT
cdr3_aa: CASSLDRAGGELFF

clone_size: -
v_call: TRBV5-8
d_call: -
j_call: TRBJ1-5
cdr3_nt: TGTGCCAGCAGCTTGGGGGCTTGGCAGCCCCAGCATTTT
cdr3_aa: CASSLGAWQPQHF

clone_size: -
v_call: TRBV28
d_call: TRBD1
j_call: TRBJ1-2
cdr3_nt: TGTGCCAGCACCCCCCCAGGGGGCGGCTATGGCTACACCTTC
cdr3_aa: CASTPPGGGYGYTF

clone_size: -
v_call: TRBV7-2
d_call: -
j_call: TRBJ2-1
cdr3_nt: TGTGCCAGCAGCCAGACCGGGACACTATACAATGAGCAGTTCTTC
cdr3_aa: CASSQTGTLYNEQFF

clone_size: -
v_call: TRBV9
d_call: TRBD2
j_call: TRBJ2-3
cdr3_nt: TGTGCCAGCAGCCCCCGTGCGACTAGCGGGAGTGATACGCAGTATTTT
cdr3_aa: CASSPRATSGSDTQYF

clone_size: few
v_call: TRBV5-1
d_call: -
j_call: TRBJ2-1
cdr3_nt: TGCGCCAGCAGCTTCGTGGGCGGGAACTCCTACAATGAGCAGTTCTTC
cdr3_aa: CASSFVGGNSYNEQFF

clone_size: -
v_call: TRBV11-2
d_call: TRBD1
j_call: TRBJ2-7
cdr3_nt: TGTGCCAGCAGCCTACAGGGGCCTGCCTACGAGCAGTACTTC
cdr3_aa: CASSLQGPAYEQYF

clone_size: -
v_call: TRBV7-6
d_call: TRBD2
j_call: TRBJ2-1
cdr3_nt: TGTGCCAGCAGCTTAGCCGGGACTAGCGGCTCCTACAATGAGCAGTTCTTC
cdr3_aa: CASSLAGTSGSYNEQFF

clone_size: -
v_call: TRBV5-6
d_call: -
j_call: TRBJ1-2
cdr3_nt: TGTGCCAGCAGCTTGGCCCAGAACTATGGCTACACCTTC
cdr3_aa: CASSLAQNYGYTF

clone_size: -
v_call: TRBV7-3
d_call: TRBD1
j_call: TRBJ2-3
cdr3_nt: TGTGCCAGCAGCCCACCGGGACAGGGAATAGATACGCAGTATTTT
cdr3_aa: CASSPPGQGIDTQYF

clone_size: -
v_call: TRBV4-3
d_call: -
j_call: TRBJ2-2
cdr3_nt: TGCGCCAGCAGCCAAATGGGTGAGGCCGGGGAGCTGTTTTTT
cdr3_aa: CASSQMGEAGELFF

clone_size: -
v_call: TRBV6-1
d_call: TRBD1
j_call: TRBJ1-5
cdr3_nt: TGTGCCAGCAGTGGAAACAGGGGGTCCAGCAATCAGCCCCAGCATTTT
cdr3_aa: CASSGNRGSSNQPQHF

clone_size: -
v_call: TRBV30
d_call: TRBD1
j_call: TRBJ1-2
cdr3_nt: TGTGCACGGGACAGCCGTAACTATGGCTACACCTTC
cdr3_aa: CARDSRNYGYTF

clone_size: -
v_call: TRBV28
d_call: TRBD1
j_call: TRBJ1-2
cdr3_nt: TGTGCCAGCAGTGAGATGACAGGGGGCTATGGCTACACCTTC
cdr3_aa: CASSEMTGGYGYTF

clone_size: -
v_call: TRBV6-1
d_call: TRBD2
j_call: TRBJ2-7
cdr3_nt: TGTGCCAGCAGAACTTTGACGGGAGGGTCTCACGAGCAGTACTTC
cdr3_aa: CASRTLTGGSHEQYF

clone_size: -
v_call: TRBV9
d_call: -
j_call: TRBJ1-1
cdr3_nt: TGTGCCCCCTCAGGGGCGCAGACTGAAGCTTTCTTT
cdr3_aa: CAPSGAQTEAFF

clone_size: -
v_call: TRBV7-3
d_call: -
j_call: TRBJ2-3
cdr3_nt: TGTGCCAGCAGCTTGGCAAATAGCGATGATACGCAGTATTTT
cdr3_aa: CASSLANSDDTQYF

clone_size: -
v_call: TRBV4-1
d_call: TRBD2
j_call: TRBJ2-1
cdr3_nt: TGCGCCAGCAGCCAAGACGAAGCGGGAGGTTCCAATGAGCAGTTCTTC
cdr3_aa: CASSQDEAGGSNEQFF

clone_size: -
v_call: TRBV7-9
d_call: TRBD2
j_call: TRBJ2-4
cdr3_nt: TGTGCCAGCAGCTGGAAAGCGGGAGTATGGGACATTCAGTACTTC
cdr3_aa: CASSWKAGVWDIQYF

clone_size: -
v_call: TRBV5-1
d_call: -
j_call: TRBJ1-1
cdr3_nt: TGCGCCAGCAGCTTGGGAGCGGCAGTTGAAGCTTTCTTT
cdr3_aa: CASSLGAAVEAFF

clone_size: -
v_call: TRBV5-3
d_call: TRBD1
j_call: TRBJ1-3
cdr3_nt: TGTGCCAGAAGGCGTGACCGGGACAGCGGAAACACCATATATTTT
cdr3_aa: CARRRDRDSGNTIYF

clone_size: -
v_call: TRBV11-3
d_call: -
j_call: TRBJ1-1
cdr3_nt: TGTGCCAGCAGCCCGACAGGAATGAACACTGAAGCTTTCTTT
cdr3_aa: CASSPTGMNTEAFF

clone_size: -
v_call: TRBV7-9
d_call: TRBD1
j_call: TRBJ2-7
cdr3_nt: TGTGCCAGCAGCTTAAGGGACAGGGGCTACGAGCAGTACTTC
cdr3_aa: CASSLRDRGYEQYF

clone_size: -
v_call: TRBV13
d_call: TRBD1
j_call: TRBJ1-1
cdr3_nt: TGTGCCAGCAGCCGATCCGACAGGGGCGCTTATGAAGCTTTCTTT
cdr3_aa: CASSRSDRGAYEAFF

clone_size: -
v_call: TRBV2
d_call: -
j_call: TRBJ1-2
cdr3_nt: TGTGCCAGCAGTGAAGGGGGGCGGTCTAACTATGGCTACACCTTC
cdr3_aa: CASSEGGRSNYGYTF

clone_size: -
v_call: TRBV27
d_call: -
j_call: TRBJ1-5
cdr3_nt: TGTGCCATCTCCAAACGCGGCCGGGTACCACGGCCCCAGCATTTT
cdr3_aa: CAISKRGRVPRPQHF

clone_size: once
v_call: TRBV3-1/TRBV3-2
d_call: TRBD2
j_call: TRBJ2-7
cdr3_nt: TGTGCCAGCAGCCCCCGACTAGCGGGTGCCGAGCAGTACTTC
cdr3_aa: CASSPRLAGAEQYF

clone_size: -
v_call: TRBV7-2
d_call: -
j_call: TRBJ1-1
cdr3_nt: TGTGCCAGCAGCTACTTGGAGGGCTCCGGGAAAGCTTTCTTT
cdr3_aa: CASSYLEGSGKAFF

clone_size: -
v_call: TRBV28
d_call: -
j_call: TRBJ1-6
cdr3_nt: TGTGCCAGCAGTTCTCTCCCCGGGAGCTCCTATAATTCACCCCTCCACTTT
cdr3_aa: CASSSLPGSSYNSPLHF

clone_size: -
v_call: TRBV18
d_call: TRBD1
j_call: TRBJ1-4
cdr3_nt: TGTGCCAGCTCACCAGTCAGGGGGCCTAATGAAAAACTGTTTTTT
cdr3_aa: CASSPVRGPNEKLFF

clone_size: -
v_call: TRBV3-1/TRBV3-2
d_call: TRBD2
j_call: TRBJ2-1
cdr3_nt: TGTGCCAGCAGAGGCGGGACTAGCGGGCAGAGCTCCTACAATGAGCAGTTCTTC
cdr3_aa: CASRGGTSGQSSYNEQFF

clone_size: -
v_call: TRBV5-4
d_call: -
j_call: TRBJ1-1
cdr3_nt: TGTGCCAGCAGCTTGGTCTCAACTAACACTGAAGCTTTCTTT
cdr3_aa: CASSLVSTNTEAFF

clone_size: -
v_call: TRBV6-6
d_call: -
j_call: TRBJ2-1
cdr3_nt: TGTGCCAGCAGCGCTCCCCGTCTAGAGCAGTTCTTC
cdr3_aa: CASSAPRLEQFF

clone_size: -
v_call: TRBV7-8
d_call: TRBD1
j_call: TRBJ2-2
cdr3_nt: TGTGCCAGCAGCTTACCGGGACAGGGGATAGCCGGGGAGCTGTTTTTT
cdr3_aa: CASSLPGQGIAGELFF

clone_size: -
v_call: TRBV7-9
d_call: -
j_call: TRBJ1-5
cdr3_nt: TGTGCCAGCAGTACGGAGGGAGCCCCGGGGGCCCAGCATTTT
cdr3_aa: CASSTEGAPGAQHF

clone_size: -
v_call: TRBV11-2
d_call: -
j_call: TRBJ2-2
cdr3_nt: TGTGCCAGCAACCCCCCGGGGTACACCGGGGAGCTGTTTTTT
cdr3_aa: CASNPPGYTGELFF

clone_size: -
v_call: TRBV28
d_call: -
j_call: TRBJ1-2
cdr3_nt: TGTGCCAGCAGTTGGGGACAAGCTAACTATGGCTACACCTTC
cdr3_aa: CASSWGQANYGYTF

clone_size: -
v_call: TRBV6-5
d_call: -
j_call: TRBJ1-5
cdr3_nt: TGTGCCAGCAGTACCAGTAGCAATCAGCCCCAGCATTTT
cdr3_aa: CASSTSSNQPQHF

clone_size: -
v_call: TRBV29-1
d_call: TRBD1
j_call: TRBJ1-2
cdr3_nt: TGCAGCGCTGGGACAGAGAACTATGGCTACACCTTC
cdr3_aa: CSAGTENYGYTF